These 8 T cell receptor beta chains originate from one sample sequenced in a study of cytomegalovirus exposure and HLA in healthy donors. Primers included in the PCR were 60 Vbeta and 13 Jbeta primers. The protocol was immunoSEQ multiplex PCR, while the TCRdb copy is restricted to in-frame clones and leaves out a portion. Of tens of thousands of clones in the sample, about 79% were seen once. The sample comprised PBMCs. These receptors originate from a man aged 40-49 years in good health and CMV-seronegative.

The genes are TRBV7-2 and TRBJ2-1; 11 bases map to TRBD2. The CDR3 consists of 13 residues. With V trimmed by 5 bases and J by 15 bases, 9 bases remained unmatched. The V gene's germline CDR1 is SGHTA and CDR2 FQGNSA. The CDR3 DNA reads as TGTGCCAGCAGCCGGACTAGCGGGCGTTACGGGTTCTTC. It specifies CASSRTSGRYGFF.

The V call is TRBV7-2, the J call TRBJ1-1; D remains ambiguous. Trimming stripped 5 bases from V and 1 base from J, with 11 bases between. The germline V gene encodes CDR1 SGHTA and CDR2 FQGNSA. The CDR3 is 14 amino acids. CDR3 sequence reads: CASSHLTENTEAFF. The CDR3 nucleotides are TGTGCCAGCAGCCATCTTACAGAGAACACTGAAGCTTTCTTT.

The CDR3 sequence: CSVDSTFF. The DNA for the CDR3 is TGCAGCGTTGATAGTACGTTCTTC. The chain combines TRBV29-1 with TRBJ2-1; D unresolved. CDR1 and CDR2 (germline): SQVTM, ANQGSEA. The CDR3 is 8 amino acids. Trimming took 3 bases from V and 15 from J, leaving 6 bases between them.

The chain combines TRBV6-6 with TRBJ2-7; TRBD1 agrees at 8 bases. The CDR3 extends over 15 amino acids. With 4 bases clipped from V and 4 bases from J, the junction kept 9 bases outside the gene matches. Germline V gene lookup returns CDR1 MNHNY and CDR2 SVGAGI (reference sequence). The CDR3 DNA follows: TGTGCCAGCAGTTGGACAGGGACGAAACCGTACGAGCAGTACTTC. Its translation is CASSWTGTKPYEQYF.

V is TRBV7-3 and J is TRBJ2-7, with D hard to call. CDR3 length equals 13 residues. The germline CDR1 and CDR2 sequences are SGHTA and FQGTGA. With 1 base removed from V and 3 bases from J, the gap between germline ends came to 7 bases. The DNA of the CDR3 is TGTGCCAGCAGCTTAAATCCAGGCTACGAGCAGTACTTC. This gives the protein CASSLNPGYEQYF. The variable domain in full, completed from reference TRBV7-3 and TRBJ2-7, reads GAGVSQTPSNKVTEKGKYVELRCDPISGHTALYWYRQSLGQGPEFLIYFQGTGAADDSGLPNDRFFAVRPEGSVSTLKIQRTERGDSAVYLCASSLNPGYEQYFGPGTRLTVT.

A word on this clone: A read error may produce the germline difference seen at one junction end. This rearrangement joins TRBV19 to TRBJ2-4; 9 bases match TRBD1. Germline CDR1 LNHDA, CDR2 SQIVND (reference sequence). The CDR3 covers 12 residues. CDR3 coding DNA: TGTGCCAGTCAACAGGGGGCCAACAGTCAGTACTTC. It specifies CASQQGANSQYF.

The genes are TRBV21-1 and TRBJ2-7; the table's TRBD2 call for D was not verified on the DNA. TRBV21-1 represents a pseudogene. This CDR3 contains 15 residues. As DNA, the CDR3 is TGTGCCAGCAGCACCAGCCGCGACGGGCGGGACGAGCAGTACTTC. Its translation: CASSTSRDGRDEQYF.

The rearrangement uses TRBV4-2 and TRBJ2-7, with TRBD2 identical over 11 bases. The CDR3 has 14 amino acids. CDR1 and CDR2 (germline): LGHNA, YNFKEQ. The V segment lost 3 bases and the J segment 3 bases; nucleotides outside the gene matches: 1. CDR3 in amino acids: CASSQGLADYEQYF. Written as DNA, the CDR3 is TGTGCCAGCAGCCAGGGACTAGCGGACTACGAGCAGTACTTC.